Included here is one T cell receptor beta chain sequence, with context. CDR3 size: 15 residues. Germline CDR1 is SGHRS and CDR2 is YFSETQ. Between the trimmed V and J ends, which lost 0 bases and 0 bases, there was a span of 10 bases. PCR employed 60 Vbeta and 13 Jbeta primers. Clones were read by immunoSEQ multiplex PCR, and TCRdb kept only the in-frame ones, dropping some. The sample holds some 200,000 clones; 70% to 90% are singletons and the top ten take 2% to 2.5%. This specimen belongs to a study of cytomegalovirus exposure and HLA in healthy donors. This receptor was taken from a woman aged 25 to 39 in good health and CMV-seronegative. Sequenced input: PBMCs. The chain uses TRBV5-1 and TRBJ2-7; D gene ambiguous. The CDR3 DNA reads as TGCGCCAGCAGCTTGGCCGATATTAGCTCCTACGAGCAGTACTTC. This sequence encodes CASSLADISSYEQYF.